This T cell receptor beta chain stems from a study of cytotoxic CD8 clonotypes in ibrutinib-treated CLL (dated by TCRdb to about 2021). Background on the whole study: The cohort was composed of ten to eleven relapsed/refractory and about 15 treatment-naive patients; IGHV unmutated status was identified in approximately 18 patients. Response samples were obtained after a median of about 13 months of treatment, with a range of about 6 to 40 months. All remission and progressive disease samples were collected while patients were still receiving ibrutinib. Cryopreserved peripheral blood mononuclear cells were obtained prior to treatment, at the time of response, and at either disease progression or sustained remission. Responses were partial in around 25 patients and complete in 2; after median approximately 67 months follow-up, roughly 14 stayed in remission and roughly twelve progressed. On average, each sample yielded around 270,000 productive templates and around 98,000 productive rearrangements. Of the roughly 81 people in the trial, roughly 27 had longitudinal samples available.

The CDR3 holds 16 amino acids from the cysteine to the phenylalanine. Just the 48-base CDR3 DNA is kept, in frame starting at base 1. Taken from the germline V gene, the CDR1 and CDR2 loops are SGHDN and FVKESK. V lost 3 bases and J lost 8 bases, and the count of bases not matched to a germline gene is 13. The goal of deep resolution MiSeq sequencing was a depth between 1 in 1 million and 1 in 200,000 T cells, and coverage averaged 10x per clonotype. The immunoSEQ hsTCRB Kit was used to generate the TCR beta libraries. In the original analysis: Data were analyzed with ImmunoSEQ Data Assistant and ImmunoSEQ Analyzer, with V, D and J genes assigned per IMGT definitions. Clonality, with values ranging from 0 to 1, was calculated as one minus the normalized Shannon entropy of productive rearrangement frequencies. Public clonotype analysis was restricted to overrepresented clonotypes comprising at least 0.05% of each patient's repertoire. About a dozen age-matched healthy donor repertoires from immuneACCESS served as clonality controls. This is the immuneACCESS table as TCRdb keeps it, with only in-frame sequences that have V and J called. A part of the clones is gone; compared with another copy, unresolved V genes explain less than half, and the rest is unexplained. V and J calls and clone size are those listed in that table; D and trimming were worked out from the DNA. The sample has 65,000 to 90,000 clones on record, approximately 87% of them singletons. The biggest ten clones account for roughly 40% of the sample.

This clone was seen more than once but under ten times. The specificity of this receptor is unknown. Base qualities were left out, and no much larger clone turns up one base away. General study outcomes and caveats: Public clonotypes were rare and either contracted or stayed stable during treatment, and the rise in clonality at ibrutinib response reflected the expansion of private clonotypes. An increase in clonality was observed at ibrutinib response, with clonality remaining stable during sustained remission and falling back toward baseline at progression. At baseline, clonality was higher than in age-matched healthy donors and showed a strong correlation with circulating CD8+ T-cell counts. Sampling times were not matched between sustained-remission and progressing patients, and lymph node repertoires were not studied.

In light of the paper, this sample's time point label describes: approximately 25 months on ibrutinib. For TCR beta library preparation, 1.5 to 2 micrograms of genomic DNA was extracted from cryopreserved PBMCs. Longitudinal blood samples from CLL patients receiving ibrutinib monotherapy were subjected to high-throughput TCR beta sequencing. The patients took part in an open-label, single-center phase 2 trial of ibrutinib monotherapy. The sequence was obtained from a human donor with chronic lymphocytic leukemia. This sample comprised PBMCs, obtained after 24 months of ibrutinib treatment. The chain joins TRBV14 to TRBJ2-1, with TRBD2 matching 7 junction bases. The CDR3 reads CASSQSAGAAAYEQFF. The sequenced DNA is TGTGCCAGCAGCCAGTCCGCGGGAGCCGCGGCGTATGAGCAGTTCTTC.